The 4 T cell receptor beta chains below come from one sample, sequenced in a study of vaccination effects on CD4 cells after COVID-19. The antigens these receptors bind are not known. This table comes from immunoSEQ multiplex PCR, and its TCRdb copy is limited to in-frame clones, with some not included. The table has 62,000 or so clones, roughly 80% seen once. Sequencing in the ViraFEST assay came after antigen-specific CD4+ T cells had been expanded with viral peptide pools, which were used to stimulate PBMC. At the end of nine to ten days of culture, CD4+ T cells were isolated. Testing of the vaccine recipients showed negative nucleocapsid antibodies and no prior SARS-CoV-2 infection. The starting material was CD4+ T cells from PBMCs cultured with SARS-CoV-2 spike peptides, obtained before COVID-19 vaccination. These receptors all come from a human donor who received a COVID-19 vaccine.

The chain combines TRBV18 with TRBJ1-4; 8 bases agree with TRBD1. J gave up 8 bases and V 3 bases, and 5 bases lay outside the gene matches. Germline V gene sequence: CDR1 KGHSH, CDR2 LQKENI. CDR3 size: 14 residues. CDR3 region: CASSPTRGLEKLFF. The DNA for the CDR3 is TGTGCCAGCTCACCGACCAGGGGGCTCGAAAAACTGTTTTTT. Filled out from reference TRBV18 and TRBJ1-4, the complete variable domain reads NAGVMQNPRHLVRRRGQEARLRCSPMKGHSHVYWYRQLPEEGLKFMVYLQKENIIDESGMPKERFSAEFPKEGPSILRIQQVVRGDSAAYFCASSPTRGLEKLFFGSGTQLSVL.

The sample holds a few counts of this clone. This sequence joins TRBV18 and TRBJ1-6, with TRBD1 matching over 7 bases. CDR1 is KGHSH, CDR2 LQKENI, per germline. The CDR3 has 15 amino acids. The V gene end was trimmed by 6 bases and the J gene end by 6 bases; junction bases not matched to a gene: 8. CDR3 sequence reads: CASSISGQRNSPLHF. The DNA of the CDR3 is TGTGCCAGCTCTATTTCGGGACAGCGTAATTCACCCCTCCACTTT. Filled out from reference TRBV18 and TRBJ1-6, the complete variable domain reads NAGVMQNPRHLVRRRGQEARLRCSPMKGHSHVYWYRQLPEEGLKFMVYLQKENIIDESGMPKERFSAEFPKEGPSILRIQQVVRGDSAAYFCASSISGQRNSPLHFGNGTRLTVT.

The CDR3, as DNA: TGTGCCAGCAGCAAAGTTGAAAAGACAGTCCTTCCAAATTCACCCCTCCACTTT. Amino acid sequence: CASSKVEKTVLPNSPLHF. The chain recombines TRBV21-1 with TRBJ1-6; no DNA check was done on the table's D call, TRBD1. TRBV21-1 is recorded as a pseudogene. CDR3 length equals 18 residues.

Only a few counts were recorded for this clone. DNA of the CDR3: TGTGCCTGGAGTCCACGGGCCACGTCACCCCTCCACTTT. This sequence encodes CAWSPRATSPLHF. The chain employs TRBV30 and TRBJ1-6; D gene unclear. The ends were cut back, 2 bases at V and 10 bases at J, with 12 bases in the middle. This CDR3 spans 13 amino acids. Germline loops: CDR1 GTSNPN, CDR2 SVGIG (reference sequence).